This TCR beta chain was sequenced during a study of blood T cell repertoires in COVID-19. The wider study: Acute and convalescent COVID-19 samples came from the United States, Italy and Spain.

In the original workflow: Estimation of nucleated cell counts relied on the amplification of reference gene primers. The protocol was immunoSEQ multiplex PCR, while the TCRdb copy is restricted to in-frame clones and leaves out a portion. The V and J calls and the clone size are those of that table, but D and trimming were determined from the DNA. Of about 70,000 clones in the sample, roughly 86% were seen once. V gave up 1 base and J gave up 7 bases, with 10 bases separating them. The CDR3 is 13 residues long. Germline-derived CDR1 and CDR2 are ENHRY and SYGVKD. The sequence came from a human donor in a cohort sampled during active COVID-19. V usage is TRBV10-3 and J usage is TRBJ1-1, with D possibly matching TRBD1 (5 bases). The sequenced sample consisted of peripheral blood. The CDR3 loop reads CAISEFGGDEAFF. DNA for the CDR3: TGTGCCATCAGTGAGTTCGGAGGGGATGAAGCTTTCTTT.